This T cell receptor beta chain was retrieved from a study of blood T cell repertoires in COVID-19. In the study overall: The United States, Italy and Spain provided the acute and convalescent COVID-19 samples. T cells, B-cell-depleted T cells, or PBMCs provided the cDNA or gDNA that served as material.

Germline CDR1 and CDR2: MDHEN and SYDVKM. CDR3 size: 14 residues. V shed 5 bases, J shed 8 bases, and the junction held 6 bases outside the gene matches. As originally analysed: Reference gene primer amplification in the assay estimated nucleated cell counts. Sequencing used immunoSEQ multiplex PCR; TCRdb keeps in-frame clones, though not all of them. V and J calls and clone size are copied from that table; D and trimming were computed from the DNA. The data hold 200,000 or so clones, with approximately 88% observed a single time. This TCR derives from a man aged 55 to 70 who had recovered from COVID-19. The genes are TRBV28 and TRBJ1-4; 9 bases agree with TRBD1. The specimen sequenced was peripheral blood. CDR3 coding DNA: TGTGCCAGCAGTCCTCGGACAGGGGAGGAAAAACTGTTTTTT. This codes for CASSPRTGEEKLFF.